The subject of this entry is one TCR beta chain. What it recognizes is unknown. It was with 60 Vbeta and 13 Jbeta primers that the PCR ran. Clones were read by immunoSEQ multiplex PCR, and TCRdb kept only the in-frame ones, dropping some. The data show approximately 150,000 clones, 87% seen once. This entry belongs to a study of cytomegalovirus exposure and HLA in healthy donors. Study results and caveats: One variant, a missense change in DCLRE1C, was linked in a later analysis to TCR beta V- and J-gene trimming.

Looked up from germline, CDR1 is SGHRS and CDR2 is YFSETQ. This CDR3 contains 16 residues. Trimming left V 1 base short and J 2 bases short, with 14 bases between. The sample was PBMCs. J is TRBJ2-3 and V is TRBV5-1, with D perhaps TRBD1 (6 bases). This receptor was obtained from a woman in her twenties or thirties in good health and CMV-seronegative. The CDR3 nucleotides are TGCGCCAGCAGCTTGATGGGGGCAGGGCCCACAGATACGCAGTATTTT. As protein: CASSLMGAGPTDTQYF.